This T cell receptor (beta chain) was documented in a study of CD8 T cells in Susac syndrome. Study in general: Blood was drawn from patients with Susac syndrome. At that point, they were therapy-naive, on corticosteroids, or on intravenous immunoglobulin alone.

In contrast to the negatively isolated CD8+ and CD4+ T cells, TEMRA cells were FACS-enriched. The V end lost 4 bases, the J end lost 6 bases, and 13 bases lay between the germline ends. The germline V gene has CDR1 SQVTM and CDR2 ANQGSEA. The CDR3 extends over 13 amino acids. Roughly 0.45 to 1 ug RNA was reverse transcribed with random hexamers. TCRdb reprocessed the immunoSEQ multiplex PCR reads via MiXCR and lists one record per CDR3 protein. The data hold roughly 100,000 distinct CDR3 sequences, with roughly 95% observed a single time. This receptor was identified in a human donor with Susac syndrome. Sequenced sample: CD8+ T cells from PBMCs. The rearrangement uses TRBV29-1 and TRBJ2-1, with D unclear. CDR3 region: CSVVEGWSNEQFF. For the CDR3, the DNA is TGCAGCGTTGTGGAAGGGTGGTCCAATGAGCAGTTCTTC.